The clone carrying this T cell receptor beta chain was counted a single time. The data were obtained in a study of blood T cell repertoires in COVID-19. Study at large: The study drew acute and convalescent COVID-19 samples from the United States, Italy and Spain. PBMCs, B-cell-depleted T cells, or T cells provided the cDNA or gDNA that made up the material.

The method was immunoSEQ multiplex PCR; TCRdb's version includes in-frame clones alone and lacks a portion of them. Of around 250,000 clones listed, 85% to 90% are singletons. Trimming cost V 8 bases and J 3 bases; bases outside gene matches: 6. The CDR3 length is 14 residues. Germline V gene lookup returns CDR1 MGHRA and CDR2 YSYEKL. The origin of this receptor is an older woman with COVID-19, enrolled during active disease. The rearrangement links TRBV4-1 to TRBJ1-2; 10 nucleotides align to TRBD1. Material: peripheral blood. Here the CDR3 reads CASGLGQGDYGYTF. For the CDR3, the DNA is TGCGCCAGCGGACTAGGACAGGGGGACTATGGCTACACCTTC.